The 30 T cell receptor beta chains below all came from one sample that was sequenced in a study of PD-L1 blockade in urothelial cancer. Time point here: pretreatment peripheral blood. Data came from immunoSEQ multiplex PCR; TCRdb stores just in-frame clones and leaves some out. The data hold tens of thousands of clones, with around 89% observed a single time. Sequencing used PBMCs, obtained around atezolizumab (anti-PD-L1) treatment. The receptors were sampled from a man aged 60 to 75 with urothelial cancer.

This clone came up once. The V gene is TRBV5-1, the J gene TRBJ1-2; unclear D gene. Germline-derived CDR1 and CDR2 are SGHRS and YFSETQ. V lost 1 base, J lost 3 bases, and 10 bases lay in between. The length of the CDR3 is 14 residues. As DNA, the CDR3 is TGCGCCAGCAGCTTGCCATTCGGGGACTATGGCTACACCTTC. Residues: CASSLPFGDYGYTF.

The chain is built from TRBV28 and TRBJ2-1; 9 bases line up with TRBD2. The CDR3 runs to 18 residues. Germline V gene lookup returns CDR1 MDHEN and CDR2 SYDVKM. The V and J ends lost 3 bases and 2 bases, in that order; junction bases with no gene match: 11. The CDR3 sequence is CASSFDPRGRVTYNEQFF. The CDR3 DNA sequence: TGTGCCAGCAGTTTTGACCCACGCGGGAGGGTTACCTACAATGAGCAGTTCTTC.

The CDR3 reads CASSSPGQDTTASGNTIYF. CDR3 in DNA: TGTGCCAGCAGCTCTCCGGGACAGGACACTACCGCCTCTGGAAACACCATATATTTT. V usage is TRBV7-2 and J usage is TRBJ1-3; 8 bases agree with TRBD1. Germline CDR1 and CDR2: SGHTA and FQGNSA. CDR3 length equals 19 residues. Losses at the gene ends were 4 bases for V and 0 bases for J; bases not matched to a gene: 14.

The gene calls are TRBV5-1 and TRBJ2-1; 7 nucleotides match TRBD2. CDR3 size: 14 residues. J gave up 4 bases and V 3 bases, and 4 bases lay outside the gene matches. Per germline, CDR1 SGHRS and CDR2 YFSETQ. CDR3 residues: CASSSTSAYNEQFF. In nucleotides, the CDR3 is TGCGCCAGCAGCTCCACTAGCGCGTACAATGAGCAGTTCTTC.

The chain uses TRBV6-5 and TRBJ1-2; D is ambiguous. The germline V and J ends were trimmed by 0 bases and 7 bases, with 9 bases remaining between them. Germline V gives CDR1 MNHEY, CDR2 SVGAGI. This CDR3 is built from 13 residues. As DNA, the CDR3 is TGTGCCAGCAGTTACTCACGGGGAGGTGGCTACACCTTC. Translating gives CASSYSRGGGYTF.

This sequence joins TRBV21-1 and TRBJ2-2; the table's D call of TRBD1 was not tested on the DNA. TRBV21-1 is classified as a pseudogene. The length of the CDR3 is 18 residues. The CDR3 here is CASSPRGRSKRNTGELFF. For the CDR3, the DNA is TGTGCCAGCAGCCCCAGGGGGAGGAGTAAGAGGAACACCGGGGAGCTGTTTTTT.

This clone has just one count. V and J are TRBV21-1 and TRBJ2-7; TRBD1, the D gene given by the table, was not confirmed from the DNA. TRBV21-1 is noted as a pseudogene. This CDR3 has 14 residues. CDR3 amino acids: CANTRNRKIHEQYF. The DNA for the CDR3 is TGTGCCAACACGCGGAACAGGAAAATCCACGAGCAGTACTTC.

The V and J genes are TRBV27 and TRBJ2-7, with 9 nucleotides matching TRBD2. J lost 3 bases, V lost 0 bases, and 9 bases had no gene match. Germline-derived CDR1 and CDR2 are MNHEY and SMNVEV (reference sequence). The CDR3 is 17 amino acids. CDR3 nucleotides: TGTGCCAGCAGTTTATCCCCCCCGACTAGCGGAAACTACGAGCAGTACTTC. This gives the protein CASSLSPPTSGNYEQYF.

CDR3 DNA: TGCGCCAGCAGCCGACAGGGCGGGGAGACCCAGTACTTC. Protein sequence: CASSRQGGETQYF. J is TRBJ2-5 and V is TRBV4-1; 7 nucleotides line up with TRBD1. Trimming removed 4 bases from V and 5 bases from J; junction bases left unmatched: 4. Germline CDR1 is MGHRA and CDR2 is YSYEKL. The CDR3 extends over 13 amino acids.

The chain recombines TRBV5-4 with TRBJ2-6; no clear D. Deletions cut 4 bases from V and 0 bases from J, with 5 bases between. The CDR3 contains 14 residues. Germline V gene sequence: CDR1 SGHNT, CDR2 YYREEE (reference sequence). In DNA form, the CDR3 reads TGTGCCAGCAGCCTAGACTCTGGGGCCAACGTCCTGACTTTC. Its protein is CASSLDSGANVLTF.

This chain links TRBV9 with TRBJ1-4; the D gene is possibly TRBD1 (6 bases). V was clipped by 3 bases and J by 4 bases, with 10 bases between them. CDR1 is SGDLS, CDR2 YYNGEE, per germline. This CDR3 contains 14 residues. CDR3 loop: CASSARQDNEKLFF. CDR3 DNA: TGTGCCAGCAGCGCAAGACAGGATAATGAAAAACTGTTTTTT.

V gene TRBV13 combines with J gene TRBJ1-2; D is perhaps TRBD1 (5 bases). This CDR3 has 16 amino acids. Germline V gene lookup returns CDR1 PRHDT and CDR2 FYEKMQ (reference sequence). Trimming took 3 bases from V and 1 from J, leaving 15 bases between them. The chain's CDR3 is CASSFRGREVNYGYTF. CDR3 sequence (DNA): TGTGCCAGCAGCTTCCGGGGACGGGAGGTTAACTATGGCTACACCTTC.

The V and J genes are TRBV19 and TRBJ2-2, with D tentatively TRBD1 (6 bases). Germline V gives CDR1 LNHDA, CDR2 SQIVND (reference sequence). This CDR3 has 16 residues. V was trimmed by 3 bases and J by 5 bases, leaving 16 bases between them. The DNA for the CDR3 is TGTGCCAGTAGTATTGGAAGGGGGTCAGTTACCGGGGAGCTGTTTTTT. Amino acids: CASSIGRGSVTGELFF. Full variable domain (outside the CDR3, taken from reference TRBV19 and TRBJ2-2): DGGITQSPKYLFRKEGQNVTLSCEQNLNHDAMYWYRQDPGQGLRLIYYSQIVNDFQKGDIAEGYSVSREKKESFPLTVTSAQKNPTAFYLCASSIGRGSVTGELFFGEGSRLTVL.

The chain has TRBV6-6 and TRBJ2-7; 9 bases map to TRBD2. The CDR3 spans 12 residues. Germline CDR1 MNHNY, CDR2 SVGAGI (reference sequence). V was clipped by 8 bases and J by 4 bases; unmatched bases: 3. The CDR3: CASCSGGYEQYF. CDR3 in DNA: TGTGCCAGCTGCAGCGGGGGGTACGAGCAGTACTTC.

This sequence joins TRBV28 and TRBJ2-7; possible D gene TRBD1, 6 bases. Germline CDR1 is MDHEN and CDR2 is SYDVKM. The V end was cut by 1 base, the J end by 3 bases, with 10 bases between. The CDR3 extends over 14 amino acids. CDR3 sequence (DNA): TGTGCCAGCAGTTTATTTTGGGACAACTACGAGCAGTACTTC. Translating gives CASSLFWDNYEQYF.

CDR3 DNA: TGTGCCAGCAGTGACAGGGGGCGCGGGTCCTACGAGCAGTACTTC. Its translation is CASSDRGRGSYEQYF. This chain connects TRBV6-1 to TRBJ2-7, with 8 bases aligning to TRBD1. The CDR3 runs to 15 residues. With 3 bases clipped from V and 1 base from J, the junction kept 5 bases outside the gene matches. The germline V gene encodes CDR1 MNHNS and CDR2 SASEGT.

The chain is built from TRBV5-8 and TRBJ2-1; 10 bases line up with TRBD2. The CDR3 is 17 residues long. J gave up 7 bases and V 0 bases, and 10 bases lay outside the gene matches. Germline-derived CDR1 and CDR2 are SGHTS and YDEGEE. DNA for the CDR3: TGTGCCAGCAGCTTGGCCCAAATGGCTAGCGGGGGAAATGAGCAGTTCTTC. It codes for CASSLAQMASGGNEQFF. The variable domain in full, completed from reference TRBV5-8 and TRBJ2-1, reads EAGVTQSPTHLIKTRGQQATLRCSPISGHTSVYWYQQALGLGLQFLLWYDEGEERNRGNFPPRFSGRQFPNYSSELNVNALELEDSALYLCASSLAQMASGGNEQFFGPGTRLTVL.

CDR3: CASSLHREFPYEQYF. CDR3 DNA sequence: TGTGCCAGCAGCTTACACAGAGAGTTCCCCTACGAGCAGTACTTC. This rearrangement joins TRBV7-8 to TRBJ2-7; D uncertain. Trimming removed 2 bases from V and 2 bases from J, with 13 bases in between. Germline V gene sequence: CDR1 SGHVS, CDR2 FQNEAQ. This CDR3 is 15 amino acids long.

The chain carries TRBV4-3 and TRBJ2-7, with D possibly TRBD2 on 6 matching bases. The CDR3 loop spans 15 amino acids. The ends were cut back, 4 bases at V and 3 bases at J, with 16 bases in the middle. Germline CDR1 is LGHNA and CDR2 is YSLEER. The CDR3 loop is CASSLSEGGRYEQYF. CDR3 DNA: TGCGCCAGCAGCCTCTCTGAGGGAGGCCGCTACGAGCAGTACTTC.

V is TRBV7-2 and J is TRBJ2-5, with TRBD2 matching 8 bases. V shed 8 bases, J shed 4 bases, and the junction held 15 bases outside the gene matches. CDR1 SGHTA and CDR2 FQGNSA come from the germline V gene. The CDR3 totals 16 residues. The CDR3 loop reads CASRVGAAGGLETQYF. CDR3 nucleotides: TGTGCCAGCCGAGTTGGGGCGGCGGGGGGACTAGAGACCCAGTACTTC. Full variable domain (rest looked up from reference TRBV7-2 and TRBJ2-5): GAGVSQSPSNKVTEKGKDVELRCDPISGHTALYWYRQSLGQGLEFLIYFQGNSAPDKSGLPSDRFSAERTGGSVSTLTIQRTQQEDSAVYLCASRVGAAGGLETQYFGPGTRLLVL.

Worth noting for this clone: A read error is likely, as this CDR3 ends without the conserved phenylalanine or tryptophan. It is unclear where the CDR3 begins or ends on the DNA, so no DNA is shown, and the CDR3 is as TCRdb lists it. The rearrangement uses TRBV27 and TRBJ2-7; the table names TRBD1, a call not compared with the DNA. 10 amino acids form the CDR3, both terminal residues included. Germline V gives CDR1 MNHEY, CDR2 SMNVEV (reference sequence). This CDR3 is CASSTARTGT.

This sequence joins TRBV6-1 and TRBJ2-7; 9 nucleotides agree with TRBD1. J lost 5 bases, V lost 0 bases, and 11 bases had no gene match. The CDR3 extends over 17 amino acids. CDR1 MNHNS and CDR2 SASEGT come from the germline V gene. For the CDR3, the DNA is TGTGCCAGCAGTGAAGCACCTCCGGGGACAGGGTTCCACGAGCAGTACTTC. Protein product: CASSEAPPGTGFHEQYF.

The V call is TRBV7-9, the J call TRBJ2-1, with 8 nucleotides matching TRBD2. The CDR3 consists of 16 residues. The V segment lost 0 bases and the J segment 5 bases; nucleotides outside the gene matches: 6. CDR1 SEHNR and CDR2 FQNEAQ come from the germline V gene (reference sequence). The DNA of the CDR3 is TGTGCCAGCAGCTTAGCCACGGGGGGGAACGACAATGAGCAGTTCTTC. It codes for CASSLATGGNDNEQFF.

CDR3 loop: CASSQATGARAYEQYF. The CDR3 nucleotides read TGTGCCAGCAGCCAGGCCACAGGGGCACGGGCCTACGAGCAGTACTTC. V gene TRBV4-2 combines with J gene TRBJ2-7; 7 bases are shared with TRBD1. J was trimmed by 2 bases and V by 3 bases; bases with no gene match: 10. This CDR3 spans 16 amino acids. The germline V gene has CDR1 LGHNA and CDR2 YNFKEQ.

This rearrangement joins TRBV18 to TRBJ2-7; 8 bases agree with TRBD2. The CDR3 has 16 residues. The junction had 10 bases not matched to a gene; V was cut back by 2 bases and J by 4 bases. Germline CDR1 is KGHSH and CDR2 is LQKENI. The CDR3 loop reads CASSPTSGGNGYEQYF. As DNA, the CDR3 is TGTGCCAGCTCACCAACGAGCGGGGGCAACGGGTACGAGCAGTACTTC.

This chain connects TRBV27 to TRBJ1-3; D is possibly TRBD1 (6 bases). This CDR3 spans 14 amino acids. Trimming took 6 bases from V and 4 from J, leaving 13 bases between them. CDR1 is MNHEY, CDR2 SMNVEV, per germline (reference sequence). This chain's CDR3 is CASRAGDTGNTIYF. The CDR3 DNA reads TGTGCCAGCAGGGCAGGGGATACAGGAAACACCATATATTTT.

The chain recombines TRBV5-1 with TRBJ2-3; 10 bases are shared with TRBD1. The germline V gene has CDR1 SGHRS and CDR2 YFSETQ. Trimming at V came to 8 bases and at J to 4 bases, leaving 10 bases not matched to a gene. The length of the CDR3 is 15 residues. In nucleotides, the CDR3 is TGCGCCAGTAAAGACAGGGGGCAATCACCAGATACGCAGTATTTT. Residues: CASKDRGQSPDTQYF.

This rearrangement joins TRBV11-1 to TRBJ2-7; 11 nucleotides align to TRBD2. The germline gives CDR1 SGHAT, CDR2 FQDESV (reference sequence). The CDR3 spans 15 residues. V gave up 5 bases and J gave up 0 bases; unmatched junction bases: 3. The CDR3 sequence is CASSLGLAASYEQYF. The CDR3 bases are TGTGCCAGCAGCCTGGGACTAGCGGCCTCCTACGAGCAGTACTTC.

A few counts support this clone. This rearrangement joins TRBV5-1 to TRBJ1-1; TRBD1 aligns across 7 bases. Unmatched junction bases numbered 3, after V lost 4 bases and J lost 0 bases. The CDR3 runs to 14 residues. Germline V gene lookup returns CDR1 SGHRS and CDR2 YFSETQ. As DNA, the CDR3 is TGCGCCAGCAGCGGGGGACAGATGAACACTGAAGCTTTCTTT. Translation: CASSGGQMNTEAFF. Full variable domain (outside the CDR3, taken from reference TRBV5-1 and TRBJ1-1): KAGVTQTPRYLIKTRGQQVTLSCSPISGHRSVSWYQQTPGQGLQFLFEYFSETQRNKGNFPGRFSGRQFSNSRSEMNVSTLELGDSALYLCASSGGQMNTEAFFGQGTRLTVV.

CDR3 loop: CASSFQGDDSGNTIYF. The DNA for the CDR3 is TGTGCCAGCAGCTTCCAGGGGGACGACTCTGGAAACACCATATATTTT. The chain recombines TRBV5-4 with TRBJ1-3, with 7 nucleotides matching TRBD1. Trimming removed 2 bases from V and 0 bases from J; junction bases left unmatched: 5. Per germline, CDR1 SGHNT and CDR2 YYREEE (reference sequence). The CDR3 is 16 amino acids.